The 11 T cell receptor beta chains given below trace back to one sample, sequenced in a study of beta chain features in type 1 diabetes. The investigators reverse transcribed all of the isolated RNA, so they sequenced expressed TCRB transcripts. Measured with immunoSEQ multiplex PCR; TCRdb has only the in-frame clones, and not every one. The repertoire holds about 350,000 clones, with 15% to 20% as singletons. The sequenced sample consisted of naive CD4+ T cells from blood. Every receptor here comes from a woman aged 18-35 years in good health.

This chain uses TRBV2 with TRBJ2-2; TRBD2 might be the D (6 bases). This CDR3 has 16 amino acids. The V end was cut by 5 bases, the J end by 1 base, with 14 bases between. CDR1 SNHLY and CDR2 FYNNEI come from the germline V gene. The CDR3 region has the DNA TGTGCCAGCAGTCCCTTGGGACTGGAGAACACCGGGGAGCTGTTTTTT. Translated, it gives CASSPLGLENTGELFF.

The chain links TRBV5-6 to TRBJ2-5, with D maybe TRBD2 (7 bases). This CDR3 is 15 amino acids long. Germline assignment: CDR1 SGHDT and CDR2 YYEEEE. The V gene lost 1 base and the J gene lost 5 bases, with 15 bases spanning the gap. The CDR3 DNA reads TGTGCCAGCAGCTTGTCGGCCGGGGGGCGTGAGACCCAGTACTTC. It specifies CASSLSAGGRETQYF.

Turning to this clone: An end of the junction does not agree with germline; a read error may underlie this. The rearrangement uses TRBV11-2 and TRBJ2-1; a possible D gene is TRBD2 (5 bases). The CDR3 runs 16 residues. CDR1 SGHAT and CDR2 FQNNGV come from the germline V gene. In DNA form, the CDR3 reads TGTGCCACCAGCTTGCGGGCGTCGAGCTCCTACAATGAGCAGTTCTTC. Its translation is CATSLRASSSYNEQFF.

The chain couples TRBV29-1 to TRBJ1-1, with 7 bases that match TRBD1. The ends lost 4 bases at V and 4 bases at J; junction bases unmatched: 9. CDR3 length: 14 residues. Germline loops: CDR1 SQVTM, CDR2 ANQGSEA. CDR3 sequence reads: CSVGAGAGGTEAFF. DNA of the CDR3: TGCAGCGTTGGAGCTGGGGCAGGGGGCACTGAAGCTTTCTTT. The variable domain in full, with the rest retrieved from reference TRBV29-1 and TRBJ1-1, is SAVISQKPSRDICQRGTSLTIQCQVDSQVTMMFWYRQQPGQSLTLIATANQGSEATYESGFVIDKFPISRPNLTFSTLTVSNMSPEDSSIYLCSVGAGAGGTEAFFGQGTRLTVV.

A few counts support this clone. The V call is TRBV5-6, the J call TRBJ2-5, with D maybe TRBD2 (6 bases). CDR1 SGHDT and CDR2 YYEEEE come from the germline V gene. V was trimmed by 5 bases and J by 5 bases, leaving 16 bases between them. The CDR3 consists of 14 residues. The CDR3 reads CASRKTRARETQYF. The CDR3 DNA follows: TGTGCCAGCAGAAAGACTAGGGCCAGGGAGACCCAGTACTTC.

The chain joins TRBV15 to TRBJ2-7, with 8 bases aligning to TRBD2. The germline V gene has CDR1 LNHNV and CDR2 YYDKDF (reference sequence). This CDR3 has 15 amino acids. V lost 5 bases to trimming and J lost 2 bases; unmatched junction nucleotides: 8. The CDR3 DNA reads TGTGCCACCAGCGGCCGACTAGCGCTCCCCTACGAGCAGTACTTC. Translated: CATSGRLALPYEQYF. Full variable domain (outside the CDR3, taken from reference TRBV15 and TRBJ2-7): DAMVIQNPRYQVTQFGKPVTLSCSQTLNHNVMYWYQQKSSQAPKLLFHYYDKDFNNEADTPDNFQSRRPNTSFCFLDIRSPGLGDTAMYLCATSGRLALPYEQYFGPGTRLTVT.

The table lists this clone with a few counts. Other DNA variants within this sample encode the same CDR3. The V and J genes are TRBV7-2 and TRBJ2-7, with TRBD2 identical over 7 bases. CDR3 length: 14 residues. CDR1 and CDR2 (germline): SGHTA, FQGNSA. V was clipped by 4 bases and J by 4 bases; unmatched bases: 7. The DNA for the CDR3 is TGTGCCAGCAGCTCCCCAAGCGGGGCGTACGAGCAGTACTTC. Protein sequence: CASSSPSGAYEQYF.

The CDR3 sequence is CAWSGGTVSTDTQYF. DNA for the CDR3: TGTGCCTGGAGCGGTGGGACAGTCAGCACAGATACGCAGTATTTT. The rearrangement links TRBV30 to TRBJ2-3, with 7 bases aligning to TRBD1. This CDR3 has 15 residues. CDR1 is GTSNPN, CDR2 SVGIG, per germline (reference sequence). Losses at the gene ends were 3 bases for V and 0 bases for J; bases not matched to a gene: 6. The variable domain in full, completed from reference TRBV30 and TRBJ2-3, reads SQTIHQWPATLVQPVGSPLSLECTVEGTSNPNLYWYRQAAGRGLQLLFYSVGIGQISSEVPQNLSASRPQDRQFILSSKKLLLSDSGFYLCAWSGGTVSTDTQYFGPGTRLTVL.

The chain joins TRBV27 to TRBJ2-1; 8 positions agree with TRBD1. This CDR3 has 13 amino acids. In germline, CDR1 is MNHEY, CDR2 SMNVEV (reference sequence). J lost 6 bases, V lost 6 bases, and 4 bases had no gene match. The CDR3 coding sequence is TGTGCCAGCAGATCTACAGGGGGCAATGAGCAGTTCTTC. Encoded protein: CASRSTGGNEQFF.

The genes are TRBV5-1 and TRBJ1-3, with D possibly matching TRBD1 (6 bases). The germline V gene has CDR1 SGHRS and CDR2 YFSETQ. This CDR3 is 15 amino acids long. V gave up 4 bases and J gave up 4 bases, with 15 bases separating them. The CDR3 nucleotides are TGCGCCAGCAGCATCGGACAGTCCGCGGGAAACACCATATATTTT. Protein product: CASSIGQSAGNTIYF. Full variable domain (remainder filled in from reference TRBV5-1 and TRBJ1-3): KAGVTQTPRYLIKTRGQQVTLSCSPISGHRSVSWYQQTPGQGLQFLFEYFSETQRNKGNFPGRFSGRQFSNSRSEMNVSTLELGDSALYLCASSIGQSAGNTIYFGEGSWLTVV.

The CDR3 bases are TGTGCCAGCTCACTGAGACAGGGACCTAGCACAGATACGCAGTATTTT. The encoded protein is CASSLRQGPSTDTQYF. The chain couples TRBV18 to TRBJ2-3; 7 nucleotides line up with TRBD1. This CDR3 has 16 residues. Per germline, CDR1 KGHSH and CDR2 LQKENI. The V gene end was trimmed by 4 bases and the J gene end by 0 bases; junction bases not matched to a gene: 7.